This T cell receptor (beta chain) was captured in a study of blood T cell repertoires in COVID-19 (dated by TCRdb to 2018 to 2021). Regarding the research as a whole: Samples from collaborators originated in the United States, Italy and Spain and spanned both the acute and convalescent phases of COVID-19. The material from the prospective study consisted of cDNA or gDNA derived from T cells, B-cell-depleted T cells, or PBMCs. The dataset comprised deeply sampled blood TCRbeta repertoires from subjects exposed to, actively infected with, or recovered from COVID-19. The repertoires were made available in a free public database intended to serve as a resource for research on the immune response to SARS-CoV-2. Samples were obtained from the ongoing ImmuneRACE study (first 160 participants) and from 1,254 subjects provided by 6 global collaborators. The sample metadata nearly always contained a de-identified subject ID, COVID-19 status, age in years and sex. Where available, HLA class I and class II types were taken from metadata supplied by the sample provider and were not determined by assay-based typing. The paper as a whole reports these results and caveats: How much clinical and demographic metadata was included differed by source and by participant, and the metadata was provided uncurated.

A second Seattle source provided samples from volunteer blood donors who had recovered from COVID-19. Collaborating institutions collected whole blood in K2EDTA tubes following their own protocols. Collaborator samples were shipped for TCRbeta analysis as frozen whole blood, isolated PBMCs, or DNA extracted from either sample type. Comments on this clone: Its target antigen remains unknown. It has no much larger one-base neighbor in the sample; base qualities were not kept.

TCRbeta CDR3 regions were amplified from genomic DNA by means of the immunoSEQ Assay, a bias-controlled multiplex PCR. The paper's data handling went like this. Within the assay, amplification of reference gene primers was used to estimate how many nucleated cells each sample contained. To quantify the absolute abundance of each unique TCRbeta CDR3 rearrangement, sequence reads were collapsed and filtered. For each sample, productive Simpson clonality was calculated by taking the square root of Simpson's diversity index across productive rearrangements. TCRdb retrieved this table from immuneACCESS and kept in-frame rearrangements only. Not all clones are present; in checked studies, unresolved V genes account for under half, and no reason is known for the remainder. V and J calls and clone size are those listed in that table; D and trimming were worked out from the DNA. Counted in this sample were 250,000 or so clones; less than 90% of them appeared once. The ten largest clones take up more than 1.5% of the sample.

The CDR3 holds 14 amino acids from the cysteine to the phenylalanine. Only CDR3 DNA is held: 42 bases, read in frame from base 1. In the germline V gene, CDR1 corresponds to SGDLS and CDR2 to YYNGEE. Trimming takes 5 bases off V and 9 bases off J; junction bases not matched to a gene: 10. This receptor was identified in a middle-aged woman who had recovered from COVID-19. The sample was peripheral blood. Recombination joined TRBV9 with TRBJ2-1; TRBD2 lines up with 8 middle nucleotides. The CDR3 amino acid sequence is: CASSPGTSHGEQFF. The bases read TGTGCCAGCAGTCCCGGGACTAGTCACGGTGAGCAGTTCTTC.